Listed here is a single TCR beta chain. This entry belongs to a study of blood T cell repertoires in COVID-19. Original analysis: Using reference gene primer amplification, nucleated cell counts were estimated. The repertoire was sequenced with immunoSEQ multiplex PCR; TCRdb's copy has only in-frame clones and lacks some. That table supplies the V and J calls and clone size; D and trimming were determined from the DNA. The sample consists of some 330,000 clones, more than 90% of them appearing once. This CDR3 has 14 residues. The V gene lost 6 bases and the J gene lost 0 bases, with 11 bases spanning the gap. Germline CDR1 is KGHSH and CDR2 is LQKENI. Recruitment covered about two dozen US areas and drew participants whose ages spanned roughly 18 to 100 years.

The source of this sequence is a woman in her twenties or thirties who had recovered from COVID-19. The chain is built from TRBV18 and TRBJ1-2; TRBD1 is a possible D gene (5 bases). The source material was PBMCs or T cells enriched from blood (not recorded which). The CDR3 loop is CASSAQGSNYGYTF. DNA of the CDR3: TGTGCCAGCTCTGCTCAGGGATCTAACTATGGCTACACCTTC.